The 9 T cell receptor beta chains listed next were all sequenced from one sample in a study of early T cells in non-severe SARS-CoV-2 infection. TCRdb processed the 5' RACE reads anew with MiXCR; each CDR3 protein has one entry. The repertoire holds some 50,000 distinct CDR3 sequences, with roughly 10% as singletons. The material sequenced was whole blood. The receptors here all came from an adult who was a healthcare worker with PCR-confirmed SARS-CoV-2 infection or an uninfected control (not recorded which).

This clonotype was counted many times. The genes are TRBV20-1 and TRBJ1-2, with a weak D call TRBD1 (5 bases). V lost 4 bases to trimming and J lost 2 bases, with 8 bases between them. Germline V gene lookup returns CDR1 DFQATT and CDR2 SNEGSKA (reference sequence). CDR3 size: 12 residues. The CDR3 sequence is CSATGQNYGYTF. The CDR3 bases are TGCAGTGCTACCGGACAAAACTATGGCTACACCTTC.

This clonotype showed up many times. The chain combines TRBV10-2 with TRBJ2-1, with 10 bases fitting TRBD2. The length of the CDR3 is 15 residues. Unmatched junction bases numbered 4, after V lost 8 bases and J lost 0 bases. Looked up from germline, CDR1 is WSHSY and CDR2 is SAAADI. CDR3 coding DNA: TGCGCCAGCGCGGGACTAGCGATCTCCTACAATGAGCAGTTCTTC. Its translation: CASAGLAISYNEQFF.

The V call is TRBV24-1, the J call TRBJ2-1, with D possibly being TRBD1 or TRBD2 (5 bases each). CDR1 is KGHDR, CDR2 SFDVKD, per germline. The CDR3 is made up of 16 amino acids. The V gene lost 0 bases and the J gene lost 0 bases, with 8 bases spanning the gap. CDR3 in amino acids: CATSDLRDDSYNEQFF. The CDR3 bases are TGTGCCACCAGTGATTTGAGGGACGACTCCTACAATGAGCAGTTCTTC.

This clonotype was picked up many times. V is TRBV6-2 or TRBV6-3 and J is TRBJ2-3; maybe TRBD1 (6 bases). The CDR3 sequence is 15 residues long. CDR1 MNHEY and CDR2 SVGEGT come from the germline V gene. With 2 bases removed from V and 2 bases from J, the gap between germline ends came to 11 bases. In DNA form, the CDR3 reads TGTGCCAGCAGTTACCGAAGACAGGACACAGATACGCAGTATTTT. This encodes CASSYRRQDTDTQYF.

This rearrangement joins TRBV6-6 to TRBJ1-3, with D unclear. V was clipped by 0 bases and J by 4 bases, with 7 bases between them. CDR3 length: 14 amino acids. Germline CDR1 is MNHNY and CDR2 is SVGAGI (reference sequence). This CDR3 reads CASSYSIFGNTIYF. In DNA, the CDR3 is TGTGCCAGCAGTTACTCGATCTTCGGAAACACCATATATTTT.

The sample holds a few counts of this clonotype. The J gene is TRBJ2-7, the V gene TRBV5-1; possible D gene TRBD2, 5 bases. V was cut by 0 bases and J by 1 base, with 14 bases left in between. The length of the CDR3 is 16 residues. Germline CDR1 and CDR2: SGHRS and YFSETQ. CDR3 sequence (DNA): TGCGCCAGCAGCTTGGTGGTTGCGGGCCCGTCCTACGAGCAGTACTTC. Translating it yields CASSLVVAGPSYEQYF.

This clonotype was observed at least ten times. The chain is built from TRBV28 and TRBJ2-7; TRBD1 agrees at 10 bases. Losses at the gene ends were 2 bases for V and 7 bases for J; bases not matched to a gene: 5. CDR1 is MDHEN, CDR2 SYDVKM, per germline. The CDR3 extends over 14 amino acids. The CDR3 region is CASSLGTGDGEQYF. The CDR3 nucleotides read TGTGCCAGCAGTTTAGGGACAGGGGATGGGGAGCAGTACTTC. Drawing the rest from reference TRBV28 and TRBJ2-7, the complete variable domain is DVKVTQSSRYLVKRTGEKVFLECVQDMDHENMFWYRQDPGLGLRLIYFSYDVKMKEKGDIPEGYSVSREKKERFSLILESASTNQTSMYLCASSLGTGDGEQYFGPGTRLTVT.

V and J are TRBV10-3 and TRBJ1-1; D remains unclear. Trimming took 2 bases from V and 6 from J, leaving 10 bases between them. Germline V gene lookup returns CDR1 ENHRY and CDR2 SYGVKD. The CDR3 is made up of 13 amino acids. The CDR3 sequence is CAISEPRIPEAFF. In DNA form, the CDR3 reads TGTGCCATCAGTGAGCCGCGGATCCCTGAAGCTTTCTTT.

V usage is TRBV29-1 and J usage is TRBJ2-5, with D possibly being TRBD2 (5 bases). CDR1 is SQVTM and CDR2 is ANQGSEA in the germline V gene. This CDR3 spans 14 amino acids. Trimming took 4 bases from V and 4 from J, leaving 16 bases between them. The chain's CDR3 is CSVGRLPGGETQYF. CDR3 nucleotide sequence: TGCAGCGTTGGCAGGCTACCTGGAGGAGAGACCCAGTACTTC.